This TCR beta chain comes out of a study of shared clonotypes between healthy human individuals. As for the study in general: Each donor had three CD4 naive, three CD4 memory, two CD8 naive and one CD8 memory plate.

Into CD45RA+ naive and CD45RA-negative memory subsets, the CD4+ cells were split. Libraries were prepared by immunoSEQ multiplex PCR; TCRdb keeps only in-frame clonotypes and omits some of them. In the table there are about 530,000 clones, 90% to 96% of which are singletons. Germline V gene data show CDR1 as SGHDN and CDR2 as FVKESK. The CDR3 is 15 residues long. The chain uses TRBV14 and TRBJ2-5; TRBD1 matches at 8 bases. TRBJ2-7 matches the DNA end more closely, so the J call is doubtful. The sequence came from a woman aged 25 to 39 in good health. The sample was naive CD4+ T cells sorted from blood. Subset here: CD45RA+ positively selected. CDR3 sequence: CASSHWWDRPYEQYF. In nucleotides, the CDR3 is TGTGCCAGCAGTCATTGGTGGGACAGGCCCTACGAGCAGTACTTC.